This T cell receptor beta chain was obtained from a study of PD-L1 blockade in urothelial cancer. Study background: In the patient group, most of the roughly 30 were males with bladder-origin urothelial cancer. Timepoints chosen for blood analysis were 3 weeks (second dose) and 6 weeks after treatment start. Reported median T cell count for blood samples was approximately 140,000.

Sequencing used immunoSEQ multiplex PCR; TCRdb keeps in-frame clones, though not all of them. The sample lists 35,000 to 50,000 clones, about 84% occurring once. The time point: pretreatment peripheral blood. The origin of this receptor is a man aged 60-69 years with urothelial cancer. The sample was PBMCs, taken around atezolizumab (anti-PD-L1) treatment.

The CDR3 here is CASSLSGQALFYGYTF. Here the CDR3 DNA reads TGTGCCAGCTCACTCAGTGGGCAGGCGCTATTCTATGGCTACACCTTC. The rearrangement joins TRBV18 to TRBJ1-2; D remains unclear. Germline assignment: CDR1 KGHSH and CDR2 LQKENI. The CDR3 has 16 residues. Deletions cut 4 bases from V and 4 bases from J, with 19 bases between. Full variable domain (rest looked up from reference TRBV18 and TRBJ1-2): NAGVMQNPRHLVRRRGQEARLRCSPMKGHSHVYWYRQLPEEGLKFMVYLQKENIIDESGMPKERFSAEFPKEGPSILRIQQVVRGDSAAYFCASSLSGQALFYGYTFGSGTRLTVV.